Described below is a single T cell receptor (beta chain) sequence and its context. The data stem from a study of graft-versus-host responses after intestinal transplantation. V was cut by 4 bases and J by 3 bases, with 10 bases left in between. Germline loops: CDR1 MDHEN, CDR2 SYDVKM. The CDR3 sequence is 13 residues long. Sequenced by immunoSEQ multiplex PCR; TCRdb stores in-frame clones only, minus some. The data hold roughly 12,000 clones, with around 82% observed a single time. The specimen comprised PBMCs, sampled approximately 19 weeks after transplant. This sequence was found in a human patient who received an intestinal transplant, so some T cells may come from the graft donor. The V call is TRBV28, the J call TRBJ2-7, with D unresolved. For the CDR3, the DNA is TGTGCCAGCAGTTCCCCGCCCCTCTACGAGCAGTACTTC. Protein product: CASSSPPLYEQYF.